The rows below give T cell receptor beta chains drawn from one sample of a study of T cells in Graves' hyperthyroidism and ophthalmopathy. Each CDR3 protein is one row after TCRdb ran MiXCR on the multiplex PCR reads. Of around 350,000 distinct CDR3 sequences in the sample, roughly 25% were seen once. The sample consisted of blood. The receptors stem from a man aged 50 to 60 with Graves' hyperthyroidism. The CDR3 runs from the conserved cysteine through the conserved F or W. The D gene is left open where the match is weak. Not every row has a clone size; where given, it reads once, few, many or a size class.

J: TRBJ2-1
V: TRBV11-2
D: TRBD1
size: -
DNA: TGTGCCAGCAGCTCTACTCCGGGACAGGGGGCGTACAATGAGCAGTTCTTC
CDR3: CASSSTPGQGAYNEQFF

J: TRBJ1-3
V: TRBV2
D: TRBD1
size: -
DNA: TGTGCCAGCAGTGTAGGAGGGGGCGTCAACACCATATATTTT
CDR3: CASSVGGGVNTIYF

J: TRBJ1-5
V: TRBV5-1
D: -
size: few
DNA: TGCGCCAGCAGCTTTTATGGGGATCAGCCCCAGCATTTT
CDR3: CASSFYGDQPQHF

J: TRBJ2-1
V: TRBV28
D: TRBD1
size: -
DNA: TGTGCCAGCAGTTCCGACCGGGACAGGGGCGATGAGCAGTTCTTC
CDR3: CASSSDRDRGDEQFF

J: TRBJ1-1
V: TRBV11-2
D: -
size: many
DNA: TGTGCCAGCAGCTTAACCTGGACAGAAGCTTTCTTT
CDR3: CASSLTWTEAFF

J: TRBJ2-2
V: TRBV11-2
D: TRBD2
size: many
DNA: TGTGCCAGCAGCGGACTAGCGGGAGTTACCGGGGAGCTGTTTTTT
CDR3: CASSGLAGVTGELFF

J: TRBJ2-7
V: TRBV9
D: -
size: -
DNA: TGTGCCAGCAGCGTAGAGGAGCGGGCACGGCAGTACTTC
CDR3: CASSVEERARQYF

J: TRBJ2-7
V: TRBV7-9
D: -
size: many
DNA: TGTGCCAGCAGCCCCCGGACCTCCTACGAGCAGTACTTC
CDR3: CASSPRTSYEQYF

J: TRBJ1-1
V: TRBV28
D: -
size: many
DNA: TGTGCCAGCAGCATAGTGAACACTGAAGCTTTCTTT
CDR3: CASSIVNTEAFF

J: TRBJ1-3
V: TRBV29-1
D: TRBD1
size: -
DNA: TGCAGCGTTTTGGCGGAGGGGGCAGATTTTGGAAACACCATATATTTT
CDR3: CSVLAEGADFGNTIYF

J: TRBJ1-1
V: TRBV28
D: -
size: many
DNA: TGTGCCAGCAGTCGTCCGTCCATTCGGGTGAACTCTGAAGCTTTCTTT
CDR3: CASSRPSIRVNSEAFF

J: TRBJ2-7
V: TRBV3-1
D: TRBD2
size: -
DNA: TGTGCCAGCAGCCGACAGCGGGACTACGAGCAGTACTTC
CDR3: CASSRQRDYEQYF

J: TRBJ2-4
V: TRBV7-2
D: TRBD2
size: few
DNA: TGTGCCAGCAGCGAATTCCTACCGGGACTAGCGTCGGGGGGCATTCAGTACTTC
CDR3: CASSEFLPGLASGGIQYF

J: TRBJ2-3
V: TRBV29-1
D: TRBD2
size: few
DNA: TGCAGCGTTCATGGGAGCGGGAGCCCCGATACGCAGTATTTT
CDR3: CSVHGSGSPDTQYF

J: TRBJ1-5
V: TRBV2
D: TRBD1
size: few
DNA: TGTGCCAGCAGCCGGGACAGGGTATTTAGCAATCAGCCCCAGCATTTT
CDR3: CASSRDRVFSNQPQHF

J: TRBJ2-1
V: TRBV12-3/TRBV12-4
D: -
size: many
DNA: TGTGCCAGCAGTCCCGGGACCCCGCTCCACAATGAGCAGTTCTTC
CDR3: CASSPGTPLHNEQFF

J: TRBJ2-3
V: TRBV20-1
D: -
size: many
DNA: TGCAGTGCTAGAGATCTGGTGGGAGTCGGTGATACGCAGTATTTT
CDR3: CSARDLVGVGDTQYF

J: TRBJ2-5
V: TRBV12-3/TRBV12-4
D: TRBD2
size: few
DNA: TGTGCCAGCAGTCTCCGACTAGCGGTGCCCCAAGAGACCCAGTACTTC
CDR3: CASSLRLAVPQETQYF

J: TRBJ2-7
V: TRBV29-1
D: -
size: -
DNA: TGCAGCGTCTCCGGGACCCAGGGTTCCTACGAGCAGTACTTC
CDR3: CSVSGTQGSYEQYF

J: TRBJ2-7
V: TRBV7-9
D: -
size: -
DNA: TGTGCCAGCGATGGGCTCTCCTACGAGCAGTACTTC
CDR3: CASDGLSYEQYF

J: TRBJ1-6
V: TRBV18
D: -
size: -
DNA: TGTGCCAGCTCACCACAGAGGACGGATAGATCACCCCTCCACTTT
CDR3: CASSPQRTDRSPLHF

J: TRBJ2-7
V: TRBV28
D: TRBD1
size: many
DNA: TGTGCCATTAGACAGGGAGTATACGAGCAGTACTTC
CDR3: CAIRQGVYEQYF